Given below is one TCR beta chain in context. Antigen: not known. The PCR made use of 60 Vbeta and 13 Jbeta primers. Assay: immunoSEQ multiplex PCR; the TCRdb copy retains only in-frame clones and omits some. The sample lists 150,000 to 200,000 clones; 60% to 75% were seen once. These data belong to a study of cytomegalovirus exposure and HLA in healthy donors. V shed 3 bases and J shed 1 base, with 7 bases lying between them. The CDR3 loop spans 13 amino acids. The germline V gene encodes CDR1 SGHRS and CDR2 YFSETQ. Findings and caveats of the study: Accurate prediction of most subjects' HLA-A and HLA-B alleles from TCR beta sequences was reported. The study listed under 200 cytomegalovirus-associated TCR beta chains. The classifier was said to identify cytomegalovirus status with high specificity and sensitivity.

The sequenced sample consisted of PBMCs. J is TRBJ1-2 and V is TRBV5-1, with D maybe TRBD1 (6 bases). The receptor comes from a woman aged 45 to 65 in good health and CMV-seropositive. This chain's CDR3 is CASSWDNNYGYTF. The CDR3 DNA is TGCGCCAGCAGCTGGGACAATAACTATGGCTACACCTTC.